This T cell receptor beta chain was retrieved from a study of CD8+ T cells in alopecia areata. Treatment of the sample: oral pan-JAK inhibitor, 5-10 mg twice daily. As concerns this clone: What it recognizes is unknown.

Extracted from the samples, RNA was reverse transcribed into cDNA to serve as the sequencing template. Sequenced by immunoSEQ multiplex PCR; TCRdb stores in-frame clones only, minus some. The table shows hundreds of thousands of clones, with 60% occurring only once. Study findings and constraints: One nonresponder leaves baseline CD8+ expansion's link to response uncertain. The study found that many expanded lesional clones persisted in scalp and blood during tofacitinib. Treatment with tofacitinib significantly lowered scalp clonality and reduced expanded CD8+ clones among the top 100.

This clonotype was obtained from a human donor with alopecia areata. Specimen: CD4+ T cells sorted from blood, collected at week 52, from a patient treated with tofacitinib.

CDR3 amino acids: CASGATGQGYNSPLHF. For the CDR3, the DNA is TGTGCCAGCGGGGCGACAGGGCAAGGCTATAATTCACCCCTCCACTTT. The gene calls are TRBV7-8 and TRBJ1-6; 7 bases agree with TRBD1. This CDR3 region has 16 residues. CDR1 and CDR2 from the germline V gene are SGHVS and FQNEAQ. Trimming took 8 bases from V and 3 from J; bases not matched to a gene: 10.